The 5 T cell receptor beta chains in this list originate from one sample, sequenced in a study of T cells in Graves' hyperthyroidism and ophthalmopathy (dated by TCRdb to the late 2010s). Receptor libraries were prepared by multiplex PCR. Sequencing took place on an Illumina HiSeq 2000. Amplification of TCR beta CDR3 regions was carried out from RNA transcripts. A first-round RT-PCR of the TCR CDR3 used the HTBI primer set with the Qiagen OneStep RT-PCR kit. TCRdb trimmed the raw reads at Q25, called clones with MiXCR and kept productive beta chains. Identical CDR3 proteins give one entry, which carries the most common genes and DNA. The sample table shows around 520,000 distinct CDR3 sequences, and around an eighth are seen once. Of the sample, about 17% is held by the ten largest clones. Sequenced material: blood. The receptors derive from a woman under 30 with Graves' hyperthyroidism.

DNA for the CDR3: TGTGCCAGCAGCCAAGAGTCTCGCGGGAGGGGTAATGAGCAGTTCTTC. It specifies CASSQESRGRGNEQFF. The chain joins TRBV3-1 to TRBJ2-1; 9 bases are shared with TRBD2. After removal of 0 bases from V and 7 bases from J, the junction contained 7 bases not matched to a gene. This CDR3 spans 16 amino acids. The germline gives CDR1 LGHDT, CDR2 YNNKEL (reference sequence).

This clonotype was observed a few times. The V gene is TRBV10-1, the J gene TRBJ1-1; D unclear. This CDR3 is built from 13 residues. V dropped 0 bases and J dropped 0 bases, with 2 bases sitting between them. Germline V CDR1 and CDR2: WNHNN, SYGVQD (reference sequence). The CDR3 region is CASSESVNTEAFF. Here the CDR3 DNA reads TGCGCCAGCAGTGAGTCGGTGAACACTGAAGCTTTCTTT.

This clonotype was counted a single time. The chain has TRBV20-1 and TRBJ1-5; 8 positions match TRBD1. The CDR3 is made up of 15 amino acids. Germline V lookup: CDR1 DFQATT, CDR2 SNEGSKA (reference sequence). J lost 2 bases, V lost 5 bases, and 8 bases had no gene match. CDR3 amino acids: CSAGYGTGRNQPQHF. CDR3 bases: TGCAGTGCTGGCTACGGGACAGGACGCAATCAGCCCCAGCATTTT.

This clonotype came up many times. This sequence joins TRBV11-2 and TRBJ2-3, with 7 bases lining up with TRBD1. From germline, CDR1 is SGHAT and CDR2 FQNNGV. The CDR3 loop spans 14 amino acids. The V segment lost 2 bases and the J segment 7 bases; nucleotides outside the gene matches: 6. The CDR3 DNA sequence: TGTGCCAGCAGCTTACGAGACAGGGAAAATACGCAGTATTTT. Protein sequence: CASSLRDRENTQYF.

With respect to this clonotype: A clone one base away is much larger, so this may be a read error. This CDR3 is missing its conserved last phenylalanine or tryptophan, likely due to a read error. The chain combines TRBV7-9 with TRBJ1-4, with a weak D call TRBD1 (5 bases). CDR1 SEHNR and CDR2 FQNEAQ come from the germline V gene (reference sequence). V was shortened by 0 bases and J by 4 bases, with 9 bases between the two germline ends. This CDR3 has 15 amino acids. CDR3 sequence reads: CASSLATDHNEKLFS. The DNA of the CDR3 is TGTGCCAGCAGCTTAGCGACAGACCATAATGAAAAACTGTTTTCT.